This T cell receptor beta chain was sequenced in a study of T cell responses to AZD1222 COVID-19 vaccine. Study overall: Investigators merged groups given second doses at roughly 4 or roughly 12 weeks.

Assay used: immunoSEQ multiplex PCR; TCRdb lists only in-frame clones, some missing. The table has about 120,000 clones, about nine tenths seen once. The CDR3 length is 15 residues. Trimming at V came to 3 bases and at J to 6 bases, leaving 6 bases not matched to a gene. Germline V gives CDR1 MGHRA, CDR2 YSYEKL. Points from the study as a whole: Just a handful of AZD1222 recipients were seropositive at baseline. Sampled repertoires all dated from after the peak T cell response. A mostly white British donor set with more females was recruited, and clonal diversity was possibly underestimated.

To note about this clone: Its antigen is unidentified.

The gene calls are TRBV4-1 and TRBJ2-2; 8 positions match TRBD2. The sample here was peripheral blood, taken on day 0 of AZD1222 vaccination. The receptor was derived from an adult in good health. The CDR3 here is CASSHLPGGPGELFF. The CDR3, as DNA: TGCGCCAGCAGCCACCTTCCGGGGGGGCCCGGGGAGCTGTTTTTT.